One T cell receptor beta chain is described in this entry. This specimen belongs to a study of T cell changes during pregnancy in multiple sclerosis. Produced via immunoSEQ multiplex PCR; TCRdb's table is partial and in-frame only. The sample consists of roughly 40,000 clones, around 90% of them appearing once. The sequences come from CD4+ T cells from peripheral blood mononuclear cells, collected in the third trimester of pregnancy. The TCR originated in a female donor with multiple sclerosis, enrolled in a pregnancy study.

For the CDR3, the DNA is TGTGCCAGCAGGGGCCCCTCTAACTATGGCTACACCTTC. Translating it yields CASRGPSNYGYTF. The chain has TRBV11-2 and TRBJ1-2; D call uncertain. The CDR3 is made up of 13 amino acids. V was shortened by 6 bases and J by 0 bases, with 8 bases between the two germline ends. Germline CDR1 reads SGHAT; CDR2 reads FQNNGV.